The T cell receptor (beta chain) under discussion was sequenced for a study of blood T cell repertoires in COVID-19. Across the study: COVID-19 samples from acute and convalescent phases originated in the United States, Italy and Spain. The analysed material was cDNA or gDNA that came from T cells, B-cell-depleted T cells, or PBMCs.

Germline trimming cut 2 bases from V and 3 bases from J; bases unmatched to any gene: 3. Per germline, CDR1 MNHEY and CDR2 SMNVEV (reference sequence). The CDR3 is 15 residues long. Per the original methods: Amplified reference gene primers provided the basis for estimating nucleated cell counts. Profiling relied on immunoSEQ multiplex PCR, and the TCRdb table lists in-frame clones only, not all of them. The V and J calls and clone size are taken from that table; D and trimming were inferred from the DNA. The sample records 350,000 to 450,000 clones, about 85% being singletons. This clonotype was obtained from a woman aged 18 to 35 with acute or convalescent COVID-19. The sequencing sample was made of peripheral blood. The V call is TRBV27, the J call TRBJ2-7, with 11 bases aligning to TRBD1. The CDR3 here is CASSLGGTGGYEQYF. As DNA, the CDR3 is TGTGCCAGCAGTTTAGGGGGGACAGGGGGCTACGAGCAGTACTTC.